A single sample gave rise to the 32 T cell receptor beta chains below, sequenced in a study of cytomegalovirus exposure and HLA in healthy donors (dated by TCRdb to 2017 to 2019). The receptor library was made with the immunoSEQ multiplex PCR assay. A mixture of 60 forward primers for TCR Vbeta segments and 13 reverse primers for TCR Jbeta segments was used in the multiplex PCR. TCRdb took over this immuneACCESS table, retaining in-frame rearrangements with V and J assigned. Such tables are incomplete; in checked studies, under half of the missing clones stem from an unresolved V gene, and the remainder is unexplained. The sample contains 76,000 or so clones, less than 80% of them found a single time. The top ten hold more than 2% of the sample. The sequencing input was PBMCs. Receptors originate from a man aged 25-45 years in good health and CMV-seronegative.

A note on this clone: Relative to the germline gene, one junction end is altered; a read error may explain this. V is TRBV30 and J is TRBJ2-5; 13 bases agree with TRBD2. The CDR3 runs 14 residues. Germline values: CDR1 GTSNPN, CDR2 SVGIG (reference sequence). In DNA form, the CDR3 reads TGTGCCGGGAGGACTAGCGGGGGAGGCGAGACCCAGTACTTC. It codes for CAGRTSGGGETQYF.

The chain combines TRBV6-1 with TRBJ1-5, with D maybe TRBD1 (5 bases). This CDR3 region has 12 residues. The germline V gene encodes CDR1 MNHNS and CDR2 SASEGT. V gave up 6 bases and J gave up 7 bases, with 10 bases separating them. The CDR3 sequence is CASRDTGQPQHF. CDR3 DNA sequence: TGTGCCAGCAGGGACACCGGCCAGCCCCAGCATTTT.

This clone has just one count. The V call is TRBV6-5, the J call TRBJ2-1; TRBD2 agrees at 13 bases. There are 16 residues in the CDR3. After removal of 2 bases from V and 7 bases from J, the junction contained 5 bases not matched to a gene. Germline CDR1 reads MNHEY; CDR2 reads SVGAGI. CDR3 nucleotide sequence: TGTGCCAGCAGTTACCTGACTAGCGGGGGGCGAAATGAGCAGTTCTTC. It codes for CASSYLTSGGRNEQFF.

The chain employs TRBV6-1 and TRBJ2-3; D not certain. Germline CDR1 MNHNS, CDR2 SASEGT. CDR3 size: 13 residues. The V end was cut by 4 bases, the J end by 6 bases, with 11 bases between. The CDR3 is CASSGSSRDTQYF. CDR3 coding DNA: TGTGCCAGCAGTGGGAGTTCTCGGGATACGCAGTATTTT.

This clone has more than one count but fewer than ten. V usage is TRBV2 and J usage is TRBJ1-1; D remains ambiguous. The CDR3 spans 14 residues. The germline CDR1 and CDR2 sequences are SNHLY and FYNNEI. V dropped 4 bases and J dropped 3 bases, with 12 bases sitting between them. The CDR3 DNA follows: TGTGCCAGCAGTGTAGAGGGCACGTACACTGAAGCTTTCTTT. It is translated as CASSVEGTYTEAFF.

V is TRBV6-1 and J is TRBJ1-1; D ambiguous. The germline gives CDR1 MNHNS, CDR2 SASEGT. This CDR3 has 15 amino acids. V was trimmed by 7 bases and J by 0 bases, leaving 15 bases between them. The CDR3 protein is CASILSGGLNTEAFF. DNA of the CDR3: TGTGCCAGCATATTATCCGGTGGTTTGAACACTGAAGCTTTCTTT.

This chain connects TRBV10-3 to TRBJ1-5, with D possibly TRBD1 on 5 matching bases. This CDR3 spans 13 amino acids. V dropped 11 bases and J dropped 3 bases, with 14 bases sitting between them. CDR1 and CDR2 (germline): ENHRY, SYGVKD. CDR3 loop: CAAMGGVNQPQHF. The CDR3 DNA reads TGTGCCGCCATGGGGGGGGTCAATCAGCCCCAGCATTTT.

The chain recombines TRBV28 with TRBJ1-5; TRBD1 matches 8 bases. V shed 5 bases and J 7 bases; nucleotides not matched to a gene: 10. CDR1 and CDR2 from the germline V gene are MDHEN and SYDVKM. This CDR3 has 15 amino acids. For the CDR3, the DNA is TGTGCCAGCAGTCCTCTGGACAGGGTGGGACAGCCCCAGCATTTT. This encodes CASSPLDRVGQPQHF.

The CDR3 DNA reads TGTGCCAGCAGCTTGAGGGGGGGAGCGGGCGTCGCAGAGACCCAGTACTTC. Its translation is CASSLRGGAGVAETQYF. The V call is TRBV5-4, the J call TRBJ2-5, with D perhaps matching TRBD2 (7 bases). CDR1 and CDR2 from the germline V gene are SGHNT and YYREEE (reference sequence). The CDR3 runs 17 residues. V gave up 1 base and J gave up 4 bases, with 20 bases separating them.

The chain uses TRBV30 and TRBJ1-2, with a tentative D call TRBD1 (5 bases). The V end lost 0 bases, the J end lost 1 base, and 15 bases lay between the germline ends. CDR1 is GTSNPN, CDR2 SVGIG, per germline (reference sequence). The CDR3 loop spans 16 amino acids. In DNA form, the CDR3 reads TGTGCCTGGAGTGTACTTAGACAGCCAAGTAACTATGGCTACACCTTC. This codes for CAWSVLRQPSNYGYTF.

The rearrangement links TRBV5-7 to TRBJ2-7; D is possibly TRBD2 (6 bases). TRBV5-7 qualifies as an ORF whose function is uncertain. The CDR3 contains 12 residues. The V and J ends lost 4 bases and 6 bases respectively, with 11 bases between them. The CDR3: CASSPWGVEQYF. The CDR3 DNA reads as TGTGCCAGCAGCCCCTGGGGGGTCGAGCAGTACTTC.

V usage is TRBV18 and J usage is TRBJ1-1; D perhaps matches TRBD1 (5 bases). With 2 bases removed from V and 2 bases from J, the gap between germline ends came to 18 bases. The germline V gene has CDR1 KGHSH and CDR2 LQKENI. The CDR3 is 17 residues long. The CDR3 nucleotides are TGTGCCAGCTCACCAGCAGGGTCGGGCAGGGCCAACACTGAAGCTTTCTTT. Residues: CASSPAGSGRANTEAFF.

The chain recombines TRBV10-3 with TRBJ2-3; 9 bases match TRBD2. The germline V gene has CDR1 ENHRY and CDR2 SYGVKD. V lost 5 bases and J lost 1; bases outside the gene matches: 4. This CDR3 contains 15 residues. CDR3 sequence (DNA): TGTGCCATCAGTACCTTAGCGGGGGGCACAGATACGCAGTATTTT. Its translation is CAISTLAGGTDTQYF.

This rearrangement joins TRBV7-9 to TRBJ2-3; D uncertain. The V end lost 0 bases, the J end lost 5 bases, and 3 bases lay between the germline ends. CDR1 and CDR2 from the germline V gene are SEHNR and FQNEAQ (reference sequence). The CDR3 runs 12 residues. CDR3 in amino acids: CASSLARDTQYF. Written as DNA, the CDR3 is TGTGCCAGCAGCTTAGCGAGAGATACGCAGTATTTT.

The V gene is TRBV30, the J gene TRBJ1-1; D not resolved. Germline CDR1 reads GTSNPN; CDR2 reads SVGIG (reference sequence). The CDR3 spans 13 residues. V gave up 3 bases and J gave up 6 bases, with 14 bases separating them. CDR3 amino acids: CAWSRSSGSEAFF. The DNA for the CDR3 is TGTGCCTGGAGCCGATCATCAGGCTCTGAAGCTTTCTTT.

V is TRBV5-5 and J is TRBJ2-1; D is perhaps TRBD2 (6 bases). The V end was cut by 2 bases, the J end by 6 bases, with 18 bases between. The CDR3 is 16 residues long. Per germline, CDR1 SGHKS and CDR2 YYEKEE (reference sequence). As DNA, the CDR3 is TGTGCCAGCAGCTTTAGCCCCCGGGGGTCGTCCAATGAGCAGTTCTTC. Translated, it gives CASSFSPRGSSNEQFF.

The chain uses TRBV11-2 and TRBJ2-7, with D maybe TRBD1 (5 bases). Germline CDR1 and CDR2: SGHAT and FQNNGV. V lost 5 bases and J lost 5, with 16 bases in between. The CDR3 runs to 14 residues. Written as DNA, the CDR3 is TGTGCCAGCAGCCCCCGGGCAGGGTCAGACGAGCAGTACTTC. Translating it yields CASSPRAGSDEQYF.

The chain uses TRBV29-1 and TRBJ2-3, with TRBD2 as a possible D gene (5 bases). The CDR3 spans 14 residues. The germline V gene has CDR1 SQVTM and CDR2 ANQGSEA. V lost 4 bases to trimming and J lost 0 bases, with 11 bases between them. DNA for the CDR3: TGCAGCGTTGTAGAGGAGGCAAGCACAGATACGCAGTATTTT. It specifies CSVVEEASTDTQYF.

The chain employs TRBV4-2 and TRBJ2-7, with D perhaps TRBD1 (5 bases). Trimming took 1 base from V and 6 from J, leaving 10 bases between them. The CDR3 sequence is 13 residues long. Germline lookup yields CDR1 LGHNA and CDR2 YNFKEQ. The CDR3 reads CASSQGTGREQYF. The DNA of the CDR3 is TGTGCCAGCAGCCAAGGAACAGGTCGCGAGCAGTACTTC.

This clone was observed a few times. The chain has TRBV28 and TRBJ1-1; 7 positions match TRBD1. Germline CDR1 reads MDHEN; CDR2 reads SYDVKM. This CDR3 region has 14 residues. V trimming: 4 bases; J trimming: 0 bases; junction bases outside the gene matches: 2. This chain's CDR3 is CASSWTGMNTEAFF. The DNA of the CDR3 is TGTGCCAGCAGTTGGACAGGCATGAACACTGAAGCTTTCTTT.

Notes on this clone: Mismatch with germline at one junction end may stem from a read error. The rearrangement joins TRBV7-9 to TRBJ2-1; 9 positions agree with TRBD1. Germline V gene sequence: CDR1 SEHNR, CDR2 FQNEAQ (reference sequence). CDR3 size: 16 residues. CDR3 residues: CSSSPTGGRGYNEQFF. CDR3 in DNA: TGTTCCAGCAGCCCCACAGGGGGCCGAGGGTACAATGAGCAGTTCTTC.

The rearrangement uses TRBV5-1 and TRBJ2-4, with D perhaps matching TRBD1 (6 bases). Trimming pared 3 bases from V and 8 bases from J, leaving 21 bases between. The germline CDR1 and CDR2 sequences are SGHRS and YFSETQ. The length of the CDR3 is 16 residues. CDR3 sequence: CASSSGAQGFSDIQYF. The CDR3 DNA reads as TGCGCCAGCAGCTCAGGTGCACAGGGTTTCTCGGACATTCAGTACTTC.

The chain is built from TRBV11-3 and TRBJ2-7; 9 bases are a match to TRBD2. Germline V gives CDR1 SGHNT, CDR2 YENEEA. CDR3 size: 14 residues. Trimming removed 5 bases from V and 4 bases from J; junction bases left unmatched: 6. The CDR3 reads CASSRSGRTYEQYF. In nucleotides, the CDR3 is TGTGCCAGCAGCCGTAGCGGGAGAACATACGAGCAGTACTTC.

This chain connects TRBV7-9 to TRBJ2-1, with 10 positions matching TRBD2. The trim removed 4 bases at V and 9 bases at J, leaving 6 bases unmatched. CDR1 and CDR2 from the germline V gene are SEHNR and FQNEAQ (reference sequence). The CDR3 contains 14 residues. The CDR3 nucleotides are TGTGCCAGCAGCTACAGCGGGAGGGCGGGTGAGCAGTTCTTC. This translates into CASSYSGRAGEQFF.

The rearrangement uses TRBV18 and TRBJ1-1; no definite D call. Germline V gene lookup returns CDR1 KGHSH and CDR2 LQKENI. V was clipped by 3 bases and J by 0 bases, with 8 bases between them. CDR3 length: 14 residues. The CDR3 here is CASSPAVVNTEAFF. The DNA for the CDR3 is TGTGCCAGCTCACCGGCAGTTGTGAACACTGAAGCTTTCTTT.

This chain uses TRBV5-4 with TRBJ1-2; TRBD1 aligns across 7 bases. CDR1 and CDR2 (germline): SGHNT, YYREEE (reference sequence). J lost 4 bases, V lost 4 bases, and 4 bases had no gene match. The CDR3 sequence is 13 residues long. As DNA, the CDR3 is TGTGCCAGCAGCATATCAGGGGGCTATGGCTACACCTTC. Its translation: CASSISGGYGYTF.

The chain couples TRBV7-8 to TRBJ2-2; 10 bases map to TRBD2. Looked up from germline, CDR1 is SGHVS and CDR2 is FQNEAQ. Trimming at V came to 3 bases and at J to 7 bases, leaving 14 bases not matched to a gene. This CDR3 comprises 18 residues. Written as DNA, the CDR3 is TGTGCCAGCAGCTTGACTGGGGTGCTAGCGGGAGTCGTCGGGGAGCTGTTTTTT. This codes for CASSLTGVLAGVVGELFF.

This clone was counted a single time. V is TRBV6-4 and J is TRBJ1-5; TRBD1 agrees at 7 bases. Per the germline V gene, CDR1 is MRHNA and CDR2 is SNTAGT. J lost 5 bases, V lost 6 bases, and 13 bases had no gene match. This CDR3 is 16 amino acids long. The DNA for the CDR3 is TGTGCCAGCAGGGTATCCGGGACAGAGATATATCAGCCCCAGCATTTT. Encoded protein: CASRVSGTEIYQPQHF.

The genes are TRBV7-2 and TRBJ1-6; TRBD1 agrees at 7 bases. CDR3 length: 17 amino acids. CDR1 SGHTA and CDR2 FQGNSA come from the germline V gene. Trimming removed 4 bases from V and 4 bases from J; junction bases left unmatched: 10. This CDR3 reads CASSYGQAGVYNSPLHF. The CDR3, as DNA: TGTGCCAGCAGCTATGGACAGGCTGGGGTATATAATTCACCCCTCCACTTT. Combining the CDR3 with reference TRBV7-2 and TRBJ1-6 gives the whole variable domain GAGVSQSPSNKVTEKGKDVELRCDPISGHTALYWYRQSLGQGLEFLIYFQGNSAPDKSGLPSDRFSAERTGGSVSTLTIQRTQQEDSAVYLCASSYGQAGVYNSPLHFGNGTRLTVT.

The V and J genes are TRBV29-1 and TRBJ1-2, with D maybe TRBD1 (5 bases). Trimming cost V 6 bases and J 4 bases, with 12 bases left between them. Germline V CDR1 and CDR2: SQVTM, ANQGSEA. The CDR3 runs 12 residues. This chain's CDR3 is CSVGDSGYGYTF. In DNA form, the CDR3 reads TGCAGCGTCGGTGACAGTGGCTATGGCTACACCTTC.

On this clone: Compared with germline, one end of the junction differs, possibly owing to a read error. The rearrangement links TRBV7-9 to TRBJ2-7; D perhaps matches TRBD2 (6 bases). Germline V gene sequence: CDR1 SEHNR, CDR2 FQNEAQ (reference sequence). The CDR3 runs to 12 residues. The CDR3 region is CSSSPGGGEQYF. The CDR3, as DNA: TGTTCCAGCAGCCCCGGAGGAGGGGAGCAGTACTTC.

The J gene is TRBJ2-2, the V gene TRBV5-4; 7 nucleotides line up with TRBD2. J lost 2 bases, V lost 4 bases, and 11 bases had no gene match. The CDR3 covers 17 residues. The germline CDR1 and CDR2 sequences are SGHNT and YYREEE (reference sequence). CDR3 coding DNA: TGTGCCAGCAGCGGGGAGGGGTCACCCTCAAACACCGGGGAGCTGTTTTTT. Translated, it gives CASSGEGSPSNTGELFF.